This entry features one TCR beta chain sequence. Its cognate antigen is unknown. CDR3 length equals 15 residues. Germline-derived CDR1 and CDR2 are SGHTA and FQGNSA. Deletions cut 1 base from V and 4 bases from J, with 12 bases between. The sample belongs to a study of shared clonotypes between healthy human individuals. Here immunoSEQ multiplex PCR was the method, and the copy in TCRdb shows in-frame clones only, minus some. The sample holds a few million clones, more than 80% seen once. Researchers partitioned CD4+ cells into CD45RA+ naive and CD45RA-negative memory subsets. Whole-study findings and limits: With few donors, the genetic and exposure-history diversity represented was limited. Measured sharing among donors was expected to vary with sequencing depth. Naive subsets tended to show greater estimated richness than memory subsets.

This receptor was taken from a man aged 18 to 35 in good health. The specimen was naive CD4+ T cells sorted from blood. Subset noted: CD45RA+ positively selected. This chain joins TRBV7-2 and TRBJ2-3; D might be TRBD1 or TRBD2, each matching 5 bases. The CDR3 DNA sequence: TGTGCCAGCAGCTTAGGGGACCTTGATGCAGATACGCAGTATTTT. It translates to CASSLGDLDADTQYF.